This T cell receptor (beta chain) was found in a study of shared clonotypes between healthy human individuals. At a deep level, the assay was run. Clones were sequenced by immunoSEQ multiplex PCR, and TCRdb holds only the in-frame ones, with some missing. The sample consists of around 500,000 clones, about 80% of them appearing once. Germline CDR1 is SQVTM and CDR2 is ANQGSEA. The junction had 5 bases not matched to a gene; V was cut back by 4 bases and J by 5 bases. The CDR3 has 12 residues. Free of recent acute infections or vaccinations, the donors were healthy HIV-negative adults. Material: PBMCs. The receptor's source is a middle-aged woman in good health. Some clones in this sample may be carry-over from other donors' samples. The V and J genes are TRBV29-1 and TRBJ2-7; 7 bases align to TRBD1. CDR3 sequence: CSVAGQAHEQYF. As DNA, the CDR3 is TGCAGCGTTGCCGGACAGGCCCACGAGCAGTACTTC.